The present T cell receptor (beta chain) was sequenced within a study of human T cells and chemical hapten exposure. Study summary: How much TCR each sample yielded varied, mostly because pooled library volumes differed slightly.

Germline values: CDR1 SGDLS, CDR2 YYNGEE. V lost 0 bases and J lost 2, with 9 bases in between. The length of the CDR3 is 15 residues. As for time point: patch test 3, about 24 weeks after DPC sensitization. Treatment specified: therapeutic diphenylcyclopropenone sensitization with weekly scalp DPC. About this clonotype itself: Its antigen remains unknown.

One entry per CDR3 protein, called by TCRdb with MiXCR from the RACE reads. The sample has about 120,000 distinct CDR3 sequences, about 11% seen once; the top ten hold over 2%. Study results and limitations: Versus controls, significantly more large CDR3 similarity clusters arose from expanded TCRs.

The chain joins TRBV9 to TRBJ2-1; a possible D gene is TRBD1 (5 bases). The receptor was isolated from a woman aged 50 to 60 with alopecia areata. Some clones in this sample may be carry-over from other donors' samples. The source was whole blood, collected in connection with sensitization to the hapten diphenylcyclopropenone (DPC). DNA of the CDR3: TGTGCCAGCAGCGTAGATCAGGGTACCTACAATGAGCAGTTCTTC. The encoded protein is CASSVDQGTYNEQFF.